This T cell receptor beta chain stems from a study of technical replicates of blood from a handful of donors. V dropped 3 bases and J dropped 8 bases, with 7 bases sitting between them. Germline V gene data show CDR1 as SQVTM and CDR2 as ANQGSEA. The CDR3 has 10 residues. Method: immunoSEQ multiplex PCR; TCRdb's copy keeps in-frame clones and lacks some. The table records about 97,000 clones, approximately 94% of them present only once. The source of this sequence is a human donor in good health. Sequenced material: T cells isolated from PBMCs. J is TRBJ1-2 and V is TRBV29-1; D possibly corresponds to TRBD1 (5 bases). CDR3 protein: CSVETAGYTF. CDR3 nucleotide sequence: TGCAGCGTTGAGACAGCCGGCTACACCTTC.